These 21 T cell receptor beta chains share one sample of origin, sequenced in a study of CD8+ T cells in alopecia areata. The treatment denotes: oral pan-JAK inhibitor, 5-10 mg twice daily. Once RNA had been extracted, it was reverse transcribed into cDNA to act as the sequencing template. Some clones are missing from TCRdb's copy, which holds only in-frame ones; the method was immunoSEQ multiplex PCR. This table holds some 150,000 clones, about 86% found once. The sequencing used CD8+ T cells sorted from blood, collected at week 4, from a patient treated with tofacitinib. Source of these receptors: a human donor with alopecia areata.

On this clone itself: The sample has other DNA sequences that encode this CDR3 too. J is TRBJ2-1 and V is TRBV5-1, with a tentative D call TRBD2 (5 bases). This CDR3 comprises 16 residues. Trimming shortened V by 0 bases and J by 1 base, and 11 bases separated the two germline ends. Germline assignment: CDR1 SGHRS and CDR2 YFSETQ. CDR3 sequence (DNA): TGCGCCAGCAGCTTGGTCTCCGGGGATTCCTACAATGAGCAGTTCTTC. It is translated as CASSLVSGDSYNEQFF.

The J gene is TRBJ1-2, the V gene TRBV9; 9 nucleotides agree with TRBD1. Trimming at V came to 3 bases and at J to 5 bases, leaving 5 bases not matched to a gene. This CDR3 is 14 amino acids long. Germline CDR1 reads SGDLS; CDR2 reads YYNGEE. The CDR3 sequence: CASSEEDRGYGYTF. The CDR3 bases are TGTGCCAGCAGCGAGGAGGACAGGGGATATGGCTACACCTTC.

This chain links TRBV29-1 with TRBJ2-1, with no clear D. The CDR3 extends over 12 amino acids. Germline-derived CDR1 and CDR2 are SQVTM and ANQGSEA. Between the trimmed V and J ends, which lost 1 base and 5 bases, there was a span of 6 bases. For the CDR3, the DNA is TGCAGCGTTGAAGGAAGGAACAATGAGCAGTTCTTC. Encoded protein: CSVEGRNNEQFF.

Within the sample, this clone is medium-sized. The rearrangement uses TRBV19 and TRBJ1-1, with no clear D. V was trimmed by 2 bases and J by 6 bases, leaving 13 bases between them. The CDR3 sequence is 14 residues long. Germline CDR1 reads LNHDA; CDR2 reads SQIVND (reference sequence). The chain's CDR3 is CASSIREINAEAFF. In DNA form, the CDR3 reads TGTGCCAGTAGTATAAGGGAAATTAACGCTGAAGCTTTCTTT. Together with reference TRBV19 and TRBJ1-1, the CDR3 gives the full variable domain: DGGITQSPKYLFRKEGQNVTLSCEQNLNHDAMYWYRQDPGQGLRLIYYSQIVNDFQKGDIAEGYSVSREKKESFPLTVTSAQKNPTAFYLCASSIREINAEAFFGQGTRLTVV.

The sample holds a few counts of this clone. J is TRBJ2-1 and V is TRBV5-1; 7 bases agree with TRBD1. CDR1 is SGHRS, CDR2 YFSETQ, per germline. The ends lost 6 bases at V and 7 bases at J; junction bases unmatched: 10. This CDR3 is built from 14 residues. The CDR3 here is CASTRSTGRNEQFF. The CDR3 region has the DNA TGCGCCAGCACCAGATCGACAGGGAGAAATGAGCAGTTCTTC.

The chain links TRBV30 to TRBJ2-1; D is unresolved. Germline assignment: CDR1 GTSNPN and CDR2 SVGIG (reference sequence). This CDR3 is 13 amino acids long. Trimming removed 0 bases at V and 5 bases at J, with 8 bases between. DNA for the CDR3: TGTGCCTGGAGTGTGGCCTTAAACAATGAGCAGTTCTTC. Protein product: CAWSVALNNEQFF.

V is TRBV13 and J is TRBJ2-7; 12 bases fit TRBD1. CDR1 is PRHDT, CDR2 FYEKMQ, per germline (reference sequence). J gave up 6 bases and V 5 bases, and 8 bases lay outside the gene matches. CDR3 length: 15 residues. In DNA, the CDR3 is TGTGCCAGCAGCCCCGAGGGGACAGGGGGCCGCGAGCAGTACTTC. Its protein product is CASSPEGTGGREQYF.

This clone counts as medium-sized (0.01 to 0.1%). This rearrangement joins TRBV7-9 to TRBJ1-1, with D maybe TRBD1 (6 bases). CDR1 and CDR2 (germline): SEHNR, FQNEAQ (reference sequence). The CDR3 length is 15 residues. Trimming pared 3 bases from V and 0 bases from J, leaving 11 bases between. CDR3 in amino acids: CASSLGAALNTEAFF. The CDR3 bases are TGTGCCAGCAGCTTGGGGGCCGCCTTGAACACTGAAGCTTTCTTT.

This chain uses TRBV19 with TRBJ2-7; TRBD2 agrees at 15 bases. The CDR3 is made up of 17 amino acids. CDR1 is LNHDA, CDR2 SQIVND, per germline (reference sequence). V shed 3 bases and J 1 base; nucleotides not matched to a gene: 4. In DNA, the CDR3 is TGTGCCAGTAGTATTGGACTAGCGGGAGGGCGTTCCTACGAGCAGTACTTC. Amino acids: CASSIGLAGGRSYEQYF.

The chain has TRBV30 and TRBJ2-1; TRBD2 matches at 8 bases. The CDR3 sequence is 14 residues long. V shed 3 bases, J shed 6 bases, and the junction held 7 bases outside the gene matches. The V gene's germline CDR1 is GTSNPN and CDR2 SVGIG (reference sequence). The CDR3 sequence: CAWSVLAELNEQFF. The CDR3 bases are TGTGCCTGGAGCGTACTAGCGGAGCTCAATGAGCAGTTCTTC.

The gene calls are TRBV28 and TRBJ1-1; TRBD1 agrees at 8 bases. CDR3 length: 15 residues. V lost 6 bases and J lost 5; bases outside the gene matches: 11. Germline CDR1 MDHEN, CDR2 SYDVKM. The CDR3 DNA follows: TGTGCCAGCAGAAAACCGAGGACAGGGTCTACTGAAGCTTTCTTT. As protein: CASRKPRTGSTEAFF.

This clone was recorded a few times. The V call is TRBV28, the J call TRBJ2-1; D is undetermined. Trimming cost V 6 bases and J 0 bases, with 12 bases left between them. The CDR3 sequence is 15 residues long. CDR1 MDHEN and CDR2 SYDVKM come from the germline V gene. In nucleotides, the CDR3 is TGTGCCAGCAGCGTCACACTGAGCTCCTACAATGAGCAGTTCTTC. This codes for CASSVTLSSYNEQFF.

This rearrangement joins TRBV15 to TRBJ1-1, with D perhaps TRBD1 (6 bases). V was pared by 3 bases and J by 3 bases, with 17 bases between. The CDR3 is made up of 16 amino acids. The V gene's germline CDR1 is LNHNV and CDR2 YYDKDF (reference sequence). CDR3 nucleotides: TGTGCCACCAGCAGTGGGGGCACGAGGCTGGACACTGAAGCTTTCTTT. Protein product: CATSSGGTRLDTEAFF.

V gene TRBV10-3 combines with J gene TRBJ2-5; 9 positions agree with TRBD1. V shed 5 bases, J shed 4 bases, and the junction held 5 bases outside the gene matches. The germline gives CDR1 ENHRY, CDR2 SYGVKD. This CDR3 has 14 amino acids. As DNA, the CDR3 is TGTGCCATCAGTTTAGACAGGGGGGGAGAGACCCAGTACTTC. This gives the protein CAISLDRGGETQYF.

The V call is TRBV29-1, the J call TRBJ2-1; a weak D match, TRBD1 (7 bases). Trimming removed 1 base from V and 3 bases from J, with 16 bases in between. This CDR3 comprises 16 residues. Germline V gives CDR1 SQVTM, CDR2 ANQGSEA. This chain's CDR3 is CSVEVGGGTDYNEQFF. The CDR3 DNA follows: TGCAGCGTTGAAGTAGGGGGCGGGACAGACTACAATGAGCAGTTCTTC.

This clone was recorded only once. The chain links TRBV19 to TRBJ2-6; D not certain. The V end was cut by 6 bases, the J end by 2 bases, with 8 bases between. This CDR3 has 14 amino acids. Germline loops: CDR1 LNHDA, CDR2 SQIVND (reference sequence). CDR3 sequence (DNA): TGTGCCAGTAGCCCCTATGCTGGGGCCAACGTCCTGACTTTC. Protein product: CASSPYAGANVLTF.

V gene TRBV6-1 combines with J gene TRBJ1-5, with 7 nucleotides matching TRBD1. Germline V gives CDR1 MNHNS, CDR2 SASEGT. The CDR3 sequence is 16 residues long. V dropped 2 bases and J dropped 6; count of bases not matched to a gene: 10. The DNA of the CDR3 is TGTGCCAGCAGTGAATGGGGCAGGGGGTTGACTCAGCCCCAGCATTTT. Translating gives CASSEWGRGLTQPQHF.

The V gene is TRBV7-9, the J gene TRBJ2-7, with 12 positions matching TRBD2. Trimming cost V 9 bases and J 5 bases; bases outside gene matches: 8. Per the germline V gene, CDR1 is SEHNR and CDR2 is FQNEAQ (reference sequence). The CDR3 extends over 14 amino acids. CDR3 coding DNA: TGTGCCAGTGAGCCCGGGACTAGCGGGCACGAGCAGTACTTC. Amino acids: CASEPGTSGHEQYF.

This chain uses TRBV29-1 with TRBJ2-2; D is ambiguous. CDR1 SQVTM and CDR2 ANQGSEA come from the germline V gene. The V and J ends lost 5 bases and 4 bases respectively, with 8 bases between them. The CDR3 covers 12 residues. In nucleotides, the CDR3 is TGCAGCGTTAACAAGAGCACCGGGGAGCTGTTTTTT. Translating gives CSVNKSTGELFF.

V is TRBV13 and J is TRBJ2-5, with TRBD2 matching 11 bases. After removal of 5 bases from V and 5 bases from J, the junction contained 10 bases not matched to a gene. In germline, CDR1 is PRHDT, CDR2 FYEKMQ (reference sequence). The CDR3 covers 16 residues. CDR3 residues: CASSPHSGGAGETQYF. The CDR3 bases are TGTGCCAGCAGCCCTCATAGCGGGGGGGCAGGGGAGACCCAGTACTTC.

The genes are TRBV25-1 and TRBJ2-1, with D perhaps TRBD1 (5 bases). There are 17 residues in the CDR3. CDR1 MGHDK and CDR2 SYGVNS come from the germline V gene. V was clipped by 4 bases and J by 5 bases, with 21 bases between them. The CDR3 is CASSVSWIGAADNEQFF. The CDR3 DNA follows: TGTGCCAGCAGTGTGTCGTGGATAGGGGCCGCGGACAATGAGCAGTTCTTC.